The entry that follows covers one T cell receptor beta chain sequence. Described treatment: preoperative locoregional IRX-2 cytokine immunotherapy. Samples came from a phase Ib trial of preoperative locoregional IRX-2 cytokine immunotherapy. These data come from a study of preoperative IRX-2 immunotherapy in early breast cancer. TCRdb keeps only in-frame clones here, not all; method: immunoSEQ multiplex PCR. The sample gives about 98,000 clones, roughly 89% of which show up once; roughly 2% is in the top ten. This sample comprised tumor tissue, obtained after IRX-2 immunotherapy. The TCR was taken from a human donor with breast cancer.

The CDR3 coding sequence is TGCGCCAGCCGTCAGGGACAGGCGAACACTGAAGCTTTCTTT. Translated, it gives CASRQGQANTEAFF. The genes are TRBV5-1 and TRBJ1-1; TRBD1 agrees at 8 bases. The germline gives CDR1 SGHRS, CDR2 YFSETQ. The ends lost 7 bases at V and 1 base at J; junction bases unmatched: 6. The CDR3 has 14 residues. Based on the CDR3 plus reference TRBV5-1 and TRBJ1-1, the full variable domain is KAGVTQTPRYLIKTRGQQVTLSCSPISGHRSVSWYQQTPGQGLQFLFEYFSETQRNKGNFPGRFSGRQFSNSRSEMNVSTLELGDSALYLCASRQGQANTEAFFGQGTRLTVV.